Below are 29 T cell receptor beta chains sequenced from a single sample in a study of neurological immune-mediated disorders. Time point in this sample: longitudinal time-point 1 (baseline). One entry per CDR3 protein results from TCRdb running MiXCR on the 5' RACE reads. Found here are around 71,000 distinct CDR3 sequences, approximately 15% of them singletons; the top ten hold roughly 4.2%. The sample was PBMCs. All receptors derive from a female donor with HTLV-1-associated myelopathy (HAM/TSP).

This clonotype has more than one count but fewer than ten. V and J are TRBV20-1 and TRBJ2-5, with 9 bases aligning to TRBD1. CDR3 length: 15 residues. With V trimmed by 2 bases and J by 2 bases, 6 bases remained unmatched. In germline, CDR1 is DFQATT, CDR2 SNEGSKA (reference sequence). CDR3 nucleotide sequence: TGCAGTGCTAGACACCCGACAGGGGGTCAAGAGACCCAGTACTTC. As protein: CSARHPTGGQETQYF.

Many counts were recorded for this clonotype. This chain connects TRBV28 to TRBJ1-1, with D unresolved. Germline V gene data show CDR1 as MDHEN and CDR2 as SYDVKM. This CDR3 has 13 amino acids. V was pared by 2 bases and J by 1 base, with 5 bases between. This CDR3 is CASSLMRNTEAFF. In DNA, the CDR3 is TGTGCCAGCAGTTTAATGAGGAACACTGAAGCTTTCTTT.

Many counts were recorded for this clonotype. This chain connects TRBV5-1 to TRBJ2-6, with D maybe TRBD2 (5 bases). Germline V gene lookup returns CDR1 SGHRS and CDR2 YFSETQ. The CDR3 is 17 amino acids. V shed 4 bases and J shed 0 bases, with 14 bases lying between them. The CDR3 here is CASSPEAFYSGANVLTF. The CDR3 DNA reads as TGCGCCAGCAGCCCGGAGGCTTTCTACTCTGGGGCCAACGTCCTGACTTTC.

This sequence joins TRBV20-1 and TRBJ2-1; 11 bases map to TRBD2. The CDR3 contains 18 residues. The germline gives CDR1 DFQATT, CDR2 SNEGSKA (reference sequence). V lost 4 bases to trimming and J lost 0 bases; unmatched junction nucleotides: 11. The CDR3 reads CSATTGTSGYSSYNEQFF. In nucleotides, the CDR3 is TGCAGTGCTACAACGGGGACTAGCGGATATAGCTCCTACAATGAGCAGTTCTTC.

This clonotype came up many times. The chain uses TRBV20-1 and TRBJ2-1; 13 bases align to TRBD2. The germline gives CDR1 DFQATT, CDR2 SNEGSKA (reference sequence). CDR3 length: 18 residues. Trimming cost V 6 bases and J 2 bases; bases outside gene matches: 13. The CDR3 reads CSANPGLAGPFTYNEQFF. In DNA, the CDR3 is TGCAGTGCAAATCCGGGACTAGCGGGGCCCTTCACCTACAATGAGCAGTTCTTC.

This clonotype was detected many times. The chain is built from TRBV4-1 and TRBJ1-1; D is unresolved. The CDR3 runs to 13 residues. Germline CDR1 reads MGHRA; CDR2 reads YSYEKL. V was shortened by 4 bases and J by 3 bases, with 9 bases between the two germline ends. CDR3 residues: CASSLGVDTEAFF. The DNA for the CDR3 is TGCGCCAGCAGCCTCGGGGTGGACACTGAAGCTTTCTTT.

This clonotype was found many times. The J gene is TRBJ1-2, the V gene TRBV6-5; D is unclear. Trimming took off 8 bases at V and 8 bases at J, with 21 bases between the two ends. Looked up from germline, CDR1 is MNHEY and CDR2 is SVGAGI. The CDR3 runs to 14 residues. CDR3 sequence (DNA): TGTGCCAGCTCTACCTCCGGGCTATCTTTCGGCTACACCTTC. Protein: CASSTSGLSFGYTF.

This clonotype was recorded many times. The rearrangement uses TRBV29-1 and TRBJ2-7; 12 bases match TRBD1. Unmatched junction bases numbered 9, after V lost 4 bases and J lost 5 bases. CDR1 SQVTM and CDR2 ANQGSEA come from the germline V gene. CDR3 length: 15 residues. The DNA for the CDR3 is TGCAGCGTTGGAGGACCGGGACAGGGGGCGGACGAGCAGTACTTC. The encoded protein is CSVGGPGQGADEQYF.

This clonotype was detected ten times or more. The chain carries TRBV7-2 and TRBJ2-7; 11 positions match TRBD2. Germline V gene lookup returns CDR1 SGHTA and CDR2 FQGNSA. The V gene end was trimmed by 5 bases and the J gene end by 2 bases; junction bases not matched to a gene: 5. The CDR3 is 15 residues long. The CDR3 nucleotides are TGTGCCAGCAGCGCTACTAGCGGGGGAGCCTACGAGCAGTACTTC. Its translation: CASSATSGGAYEQYF.

This clonotype has at least ten counts. The rearrangement joins TRBV5-5 to TRBJ2-1; D is uncertain. Germline V gene sequence: CDR1 SGHKS, CDR2 YYEKEE (reference sequence). The CDR3 has 12 amino acids. V lost 4 bases and J 8 bases, leaving 10 bases between the germline ends. This CDR3 is CASSRKEYEQFF. CDR3 in DNA: TGTGCCAGCAGCCGGAAAGAGTATGAGCAGTTCTTC.

This clonotype was found many times. This chain connects TRBV29-1 to TRBJ2-3; D ambiguous. Germline loops: CDR1 SQVTM, CDR2 ANQGSEA. With 4 bases removed from V and 5 bases from J, the gap between germline ends came to 7 bases. This CDR3 contains 11 residues. The CDR3 DNA is TGCAGCGTTGGGGATTTAGATACGCAGTATTTT. This encodes CSVGDLDTQYF.

J is TRBJ2-2 and V is TRBV20-1; D call uncertain. Trimming left V 3 bases short and J 0 bases short, with 8 bases between. The CDR3 runs to 14 residues. Germline V gene sequence: CDR1 DFQATT, CDR2 SNEGSKA (reference sequence). In nucleotides, the CDR3 is TGCAGTGCTAGTTCGCGTTCGAACACCGGGGAGCTGTTTTTT. Translation gives CSASSRSNTGELFF.

In this sample, this clonotype turned up a few times. The rearrangement links TRBV10-2 to TRBJ2-3, with 8 bases identical to TRBD2. Germline V gene lookup returns CDR1 WSHSY and CDR2 SAAADI. This CDR3 contains 14 residues. V was pared by 7 bases and J by 4 bases, with 7 bases of the junction left unmatched. CDR3 sequence (DNA): TGCGCCAGCAAGGAGCGGGGGAACGCAGATACGCAGTATTTT. Residues: CASKERGNADTQYF.

This clonotype was picked up many times. The rearrangement links TRBV5-1 to TRBJ2-1; possibly TRBD1 for D (6 bases). Germline V lookup: CDR1 SGHRS, CDR2 YFSETQ. The V and J ends lost 0 bases and 6 bases respectively, with 13 bases between them. CDR3 length equals 15 residues. CDR3 coding DNA: TGCGCCAGCAGCTTGGTGGCAGGGGCACCCAATGAGCAGTTCTTC. This codes for CASSLVAGAPNEQFF. Together with reference TRBV5-1 and TRBJ2-1, the CDR3 gives the full variable domain: KAGVTQTPRYLIKTRGQQVTLSCSPISGHRSVSWYQQTPGQGLQFLFEYFSETQRNKGNFPGRFSGRQFSNSRSEMNVSTLELGDSALYLCASSLVAGAPNEQFFGPGTRLTVL.

This clonotype showed up many times. The CDR3 loop is CAISGQDNEQFF. As DNA, the CDR3 is TGTGCCATCAGTGGTCAGGACAATGAGCAGTTCTTC. J is TRBJ2-1 and V is TRBV10-3, with unresolved D. Trimming took 4 bases from V and 5 from J, leaving 6 bases between them. Germline CDR1 ENHRY, CDR2 SYGVKD. The CDR3 loop spans 12 amino acids.

The CDR3 DNA sequence: TGTGCCAGCAGTTACCCTTTCACAGATACGCAGTATTTT. It yields the protein CASSYPFTDTQYF. This chain links TRBV6-2 or TRBV6-3 with TRBJ2-3; the D is unclear. This CDR3 is built from 13 residues. Between the trimmed V and J ends, which lost 2 bases and 2 bases, there was a span of 5 bases. Germline V gene lookup returns CDR1 MNHEY and CDR2 SVGEGT.

This clonotype has ten or more counts. The J gene is TRBJ2-1, the V gene TRBV5-1; D might be TRBD2 (7 bases). Germline CDR1 is SGHRS and CDR2 is YFSETQ. The CDR3 is 14 residues long. Deletions cut 4 bases from V and 6 bases from J, with 14 bases between. DNA of the CDR3: TGCGCCAGCAGCCCGGGGGGCCGGGGCAATGAGCAGTTCTTC. It codes for CASSPGGRGNEQFF. The full variable domain, in which reference TRBV5-1 and TRBJ2-1 provide the parts outside the CDR3, is KAGVTQTPRYLIKTRGQQVTLSCSPISGHRSVSWYQQTPGQGLQFLFEYFSETQRNKGNFPGRFSGRQFSNSRSEMNVSTLELGDSALYLCASSPGGRGNEQFFGPGTRLTVL.

A word on this clonotype: Compared with germline, one end of the junction differs, possibly owing to a read error. The chain is built from TRBV27 and TRBJ2-3; 7 bases agree with TRBD1. The CDR3 is made up of 14 amino acids. Germline V gene lookup returns CDR1 MNHEY and CDR2 SMNVEV (reference sequence). For the CDR3, the DNA is TGTGCCAGCAGTTCTAAAGGGGGCCGAGATATGCAGTATTTT. Its protein is CASSSKGGRDMQYF.

Concerning this clonotype: A much larger clone sits a single nucleotide away, making a read error possible. The chain employs TRBV5-1 and TRBJ2-2, with unresolved D. The germline CDR1 and CDR2 sequences are SGHRS and YFSETQ. The CDR3 has 15 amino acids. V lost 5 bases, J lost 3 bases, and 14 bases lay in between. CDR3 region: CASSLLSPDTGELFF. Here the CDR3 DNA reads TGCGCCAGCAGTCTACTGTCTCCTGACACCGGGGAGCTGTTTTTT.

This clonotype is a singleton in its sample. The CDR3, as DNA: TGTGCCAGCAGTCTAAAGGGACACTCTCGCTCTGGAAACACCATATATTTT. Amino acid sequence: CASSLKGHSRSGNTIYF. J is TRBJ1-3 and V is TRBV12-3 or TRBV12-4, with D tentatively TRBD1 (6 bases). Deletions cut 5 bases from V and 0 bases from J, with 17 bases between. The length of the CDR3 is 17 residues.

There are many counts of this clonotype. This chain links TRBV7-9 with TRBJ2-1; tentatively, D is TRBD1 or TRBD2 (5 bases each). The CDR3 loop spans 15 amino acids. Trimming shortened V by 4 bases and J by 8 bases, and 18 bases separated the two germline ends. Germline CDR1 and CDR2: SEHNR and FQNEAQ (reference sequence). CDR3 in amino acids: CASSSAESWGYEQFF. CDR3 bases: TGTGCCAGCAGCTCGGCGGAGTCTTGGGGGTATGAGCAGTTCTTC.

The sample holds many counts of this clonotype. J is TRBJ2-7 and V is TRBV20-1; D gene unclear. The CDR3 runs to 12 residues. V was clipped by 1 base and J by 3 bases, with 7 bases between them. Germline CDR1 and CDR2: DFQATT and SNEGSKA (reference sequence). The CDR3 nucleotides read TGCAGTGCTAGAGGGTTCGGCTACGAGCAGTACTTC. Protein: CSARGFGYEQYF.

This clonotype was seen repeatedly, ten times or more. The chain recombines TRBV5-1 with TRBJ2-7; D possibly corresponds to TRBD1 (6 bases). Germline CDR1 and CDR2: SGHRS and YFSETQ. The CDR3 contains 14 residues. With 4 bases removed from V and 0 bases from J, the gap between germline ends came to 11 bases. The CDR3 is CASSQQGGSYEQYF. CDR3 in DNA: TGCGCCAGCAGCCAGCAAGGGGGCTCCTACGAGCAGTACTTC. The full variable domain, rest sourced from reference TRBV5-1 and TRBJ2-7, is KAGVTQTPRYLIKTRGQQVTLSCSPISGHRSVSWYQQTPGQGLQFLFEYFSETQRNKGNFPGRFSGRQFSNSRSEMNVSTLELGDSALYLCASSQQGGSYEQYFGPGTRLTVT.

This clonotype was counted at least ten times. The genes are TRBV2 and TRBJ2-3; D unresolved. The germline gives CDR1 SNHLY, CDR2 FYNNEI. There are 13 residues in the CDR3. V lost 6 bases to trimming and J lost 2 bases, with 9 bases between them. CDR3 in amino acids: CASRTRPTDTQYF. DNA of the CDR3: TGTGCCAGCAGAACGCGACCCACAGATACGCAGTATTTT. The full variable domain, in which reference TRBV2 and TRBJ2-3 provide the parts outside the CDR3, is EPEVTQTPSHQVTQMGQEVILRCVPISNHLYFYWYRQILGQKVEFLVSFYNNEISEKSEIFDDQFSVERPDGSNFTLKIRSTKLEDSAMYFCASRTRPTDTQYFGPGTRLTVL.

This clonotype was seen ten or more times. This chain uses TRBV6-4 with TRBJ1-1; TRBD1 is a possible D gene (5 bases). Per germline, CDR1 MRHNA and CDR2 SNTAGT. Trimming cost V 4 bases and J 4 bases, with 13 bases left between them. The CDR3 runs 14 residues. The DNA of the CDR3 is TGTGCCAGCAGTGTAAAACAGGTCTGCACTGAAGCTTTCTTT. Its protein is CASSVKQVCTEAFF.

This chain uses TRBV19 with TRBJ1-5; D gene ambiguous. V was trimmed by 4 bases and J by 5 bases, leaving 0 bases between them. The germline V gene encodes CDR1 LNHDA and CDR2 SQIVND (reference sequence). This CDR3 contains 10 residues. The CDR3 reads CASSNQPQHF. The DNA of the CDR3 is TGTGCCAGTAGTAATCAGCCCCAGCATTTT.

This clonotype was recorded many times. The DNA of the CDR3 is TGCAGTGCCGAACCTGATCTAGCGGGGCGGAACACAGATACGCAGTATTTT. Translation: CSAEPDLAGRNTDTQYF. This chain uses TRBV20-1 with TRBJ2-3; the match to TRBD2 covers 9 bases. The CDR3 is 17 residues long. Germline V gene sequence: CDR1 DFQATT, CDR2 SNEGSKA (reference sequence). V was clipped by 6 bases and J by 2 bases; unmatched bases: 15.

This clonotype was detected ten times or more. The rearrangement joins TRBV7-2 to TRBJ2-1, with D possibly being TRBD1 (6 bases). The V gene lost 2 bases and the J gene lost 8 bases, with 13 bases spanning the gap. This CDR3 contains 14 residues. Germline values: CDR1 SGHTA, CDR2 FQGNSA. The CDR3, as DNA: TGTGCCAGCAGCTTATTCGGACAGACGGATGAGCAGTTCTTC. As protein: CASSLFGQTDEQFF.

This clonotype was counted at least ten times. The chain joins TRBV6-1 to TRBJ1-3, with D maybe TRBD1 (5 bases). CDR3 length equals 15 residues. The germline gives CDR1 MNHNS, CDR2 SASEGT. V shed 6 bases and J shed 2 bases, with 14 bases lying between them. In nucleotides, the CDR3 is TGTGCCAGCAGCGTGCAGGGAAATCCTGGAAACACCATATATTTT. Translating it yields CASSVQGNPGNTIYF.